This T cell receptor (beta chain) was profiled in a study of blood T cell repertoires in COVID-19. Across the study: From the United States, Italy and Spain came samples of acute and convalescent COVID-19. T cells, B-cell-depleted T cells, or PBMCs provided the cDNA or gDNA that served as material.

Per the original data handling: The authors estimated nucleated cell counts from reference gene primer amplification. Generated by immunoSEQ multiplex PCR, the TCRdb table keeps only in-frame clones and is missing some. V, J and clone size reflect that table, while D and trimming were determined from the DNA. The sample comprises around 250,000 clones, about 83% of which are singletons, and 1.9% rests with the top ten. Deletions cut 0 bases from V and 0 bases from J, with 10 bases between. Germline-derived CDR1 and CDR2 are SGHRS and YFSETQ. This CDR3 spans 16 amino acids. The genes are TRBV5-1 and TRBJ1-3; D gene uncertain. This receptor was identified in a man in his thirties or forties who had recovered from COVID-19. Sequencing used peripheral blood. This CDR3 is CASSLVTSASGNTIYF. As DNA, the CDR3 is TGCGCCAGCAGCTTGGTGACATCCGCCTCTGGAAACACCATATATTTT.